The 10 T cell receptor beta chains below were found in one sample sequenced in a study of neoadjuvant anti-PD-1 for oral cavity cancer. Generated by immunoSEQ multiplex PCR, the TCRdb table keeps only in-frame clones and is missing some. The table includes about 72,000 clones, about 83% detected once. The sequencing used PBMCs, collected before nivolumab (anti-PD-1) treatment. These receptors all stem from a person between 35 and 79 years old with oral cavity squamous cell carcinoma.

The chain joins TRBV5-4 to TRBJ1-2; D uncertain. The CDR3 has 13 amino acids. Between the trimmed V and J ends, which lost 3 bases and 1 base, there was a span of 7 bases. The V gene's germline CDR1 is SGHNT and CDR2 YYREEE (reference sequence). In nucleotides, the CDR3 is TGTGCCAGCAGCTCGACGGGTAACTATGGCTACACCTTC. Protein product: CASSSTGNYGYTF.

The rearrangement links TRBV15 to TRBJ2-2; 14 bases fit TRBD2. The junction had 15 bases not matched to a gene; V was cut back by 0 bases and J by 6 bases. The CDR3 totals 21 residues. Germline V gene sequence: CDR1 LNHNV, CDR2 YYDKDF (reference sequence). CDR3 sequence: CATSRDGMMMWTSGRPGELFF. The CDR3 DNA reads as TGTGCCACCAGCAGAGATGGAATGATGATGTGGACTAGCGGGAGGCCCGGGGAGCTGTTTTTT.

The chain carries TRBV28 and TRBJ2-7, with TRBD2 identical over 9 bases. V was pared by 8 bases and J by 3 bases, with 8 bases of the junction left unmatched. CDR3 size: 14 residues. Germline-derived CDR1 and CDR2 are MDHEN and SYDVKM. CDR3 nucleotide sequence: TGTGCCAGCCGAGATAGCGGGAGCAGCTACGAGCAGTACTTC. Residues: CASRDSGSSYEQYF.

This clone was seen only a few times. The J gene is TRBJ1-1, the V gene TRBV7-9, with D possibly being TRBD1 (5 bases). This CDR3 spans 14 amino acids. Germline V gene data show CDR1 as SEHNR and CDR2 as FQNEAQ (reference sequence). CDR3 sequence: CVSGASLGYTEAFF. The CDR3 DNA reads as TGTGTTAGTGGGGCCTCCTTGGGGTACACTGAAGCTTTCTTT.

This chain uses TRBV5-6 with TRBJ1-1; D gene ambiguous. The CDR3 sequence is 15 residues long. Germline CDR1 and CDR2: SGHDT and YYEEEE. The V end lost 0 bases, the J end lost 4 bases, and 13 bases lay between the germline ends. This CDR3 reads CASSLAGNLGTEAFF. The CDR3, as DNA: TGTGCCAGCAGCTTGGCCGGTAACCTCGGCACTGAAGCTTTCTTT.

The J gene is TRBJ2-2, the V gene TRBV5-1; D is perhaps TRBD1 (8 bases). Germline CDR1 SGHRS, CDR2 YFSETQ. V lost 7 bases to trimming and J lost 1 base, with 14 bases between them. The CDR3 spans 15 residues. The CDR3 reads CASGRGQENTGELFF. DNA for the CDR3: TGCGCCAGCGGGAGGGGACAGGAGAACACCGGGGAGCTGTTTTTT.

This rearrangement joins TRBV29-1 to TRBJ1-4, with 8 bases fitting TRBD1. Germline V gene sequence: CDR1 SQVTM, CDR2 ANQGSEA. The V segment lost 6 bases and the J segment 8 bases; nucleotides outside the gene matches: 8. There are 13 residues in the CDR3. This CDR3 is CSVRDRLQEKLFF. For the CDR3, the DNA is TGCAGCGTGCGGGACAGGTTACAGGAAAAACTGTTTTTT.

Comments on this clone: An end of the junction differs from the germline gene, which may be a read error. The rearrangement links TRBV7-7 to TRBJ2-1, with TRBD1 matching over 8 bases. CDR3 length: 15 residues. Germline V gene data show CDR1 as SSHAT and CDR2 as FNYEAQ (reference sequence). The CDR3 loop is CASSIRQGSYNEQFF. For the CDR3, the DNA is TGTGCTAGCAGCATCCGACAGGGGTCCTACAATGAGCAGTTCTTC.

The chain uses TRBV10-1 and TRBJ1-3, with 7 bases matching TRBD1. Looked up from germline, CDR1 is WNHNN and CDR2 is SYGVQD (reference sequence). The J segment lost 0 bases and the V segment lost 9 bases, leaving 8 bases of the junction unmatched. The length of the CDR3 is 15 residues. The CDR3 is CARGRQGSSGNTIYF. Written as DNA, the CDR3 is TGCGCCAGGGGGCGACAGGGCAGCTCTGGAAACACCATATATTTT.

The chain employs TRBV5-1 and TRBJ1-4, with D tentatively TRBD1 (5 bases). Germline V gene lookup returns CDR1 SGHRS and CDR2 YFSETQ. This CDR3 contains 16 residues. V lost 0 bases to trimming and J lost 2 bases, with 11 bases between them. CDR3: CASSLVGRGTNEKLFF. The CDR3, as DNA: TGCGCCAGCAGCTTGGTCGGGAGGGGTACTAATGAAAAACTGTTTTTT.